The source of this T cell receptor beta chain is a study of shared clonotypes between healthy human individuals. Study results and caveats: Naive subsets typically showed greater estimated richness than memory subsets.

Notes on this clone: Its antigen is unknown.

Trimming cost V 2 bases and J 0 bases; bases outside gene matches: 6. The V gene's germline CDR1 is KGHSH and CDR2 LQKENI. CDR3 length: 17 residues. Method: immunoSEQ multiplex PCR; TCRdb's copy keeps in-frame clones and lacks some. This sample carries 2.3 million or so clones, 90% to 95% of them seen once, and the ten largest clones take 0.39%. The V and J genes are TRBV18 and TRBJ1-4, with 7 bases that match TRBD1. This receptor was identified in a man between 18 and 35 years old in good health. Some clones in this sample may be carry-over from other donors' samples. Material: naive CD4+ T cells from PBMCs. Noted subset: CD45RA+ positively selected. CDR3 protein: CASSPSGGGSTNEKLFF. CDR3 bases: TGTGCCAGCTCACCAAGTGGAGGGGGCTCAACTAATGAAAAACTGTTTTTT.